Each of the 5 T cell receptor beta chains below was sequenced from the same sample in a study of shared clonotypes between healthy human individuals (dated by TCRdb to the early 2020s). Libraries were made using the immunoSEQ multiplex PCR assay. TCRdb retrieved this table from immuneACCESS and kept in-frame rearrangements only. Not all clones are present; in checked studies, unresolved V genes account for under half, and no reason is known for the remainder. In this sample the table shows around 340,000 clones, around 70% of which occur a single time. The ten top clones hold less than 11% of the sample. The sample taken for sequencing was memory CD4+ T cells sorted from blood. The cell subset or site label on this specimen signifies: CD45RA-negative fraction. These TCRs come from a man aged 25 to 40 in good health.

The rearrangement joins TRBV9 to TRBJ1-5, with D hard to call. Germline V lookup: CDR1 SGDLS, CDR2 YYNGEE. The CDR3 totals 11 residues. Trimming pared 1 base from V and 4 bases from J, leaving 0 bases between. CDR3: CASSVNQPQHF. The CDR3 DNA is TGTGCCAGCAGCGTAAATCAGCCCCAGCATTTT.

CDR3 protein: CSVGQGRDEQFF. DNA of the CDR3: TGCAGCGTTGGACAGGGGCGCGATGAGCAGTTCTTC. V usage is TRBV29-1 and J usage is TRBJ2-1; TRBD1 matches at 8 bases. V trimming: 4 bases; J trimming: 8 bases; junction bases outside the gene matches: 4. This CDR3 has 12 amino acids. CDR1 is SQVTM and CDR2 is ANQGSEA in the germline V gene.

The V call is TRBV5-1, the J call TRBJ2-7; D uncertain. Germline V CDR1 and CDR2: SGHRS, YFSETQ. The CDR3 sequence is 13 residues long. Trimming removed 0 bases from V and 6 bases from J, with 10 bases in between. The CDR3 here is CASSLVPSAEQYF. CDR3 sequence (DNA): TGCGCCAGCAGCTTGGTTCCGTCAGCCGAGCAGTACTTC.

This chain uses TRBV30 with TRBJ1-1; the D is unclear. This CDR3 region has 12 residues. V lost 8 bases, J lost 1 base, and 11 bases lay in between. In germline, CDR1 is GTSNPN, CDR2 SVGIG (reference sequence). The CDR3 DNA reads TGTGCCCTTACCCCAGGGAACACTGAAGCTTTCTTT. This sequence encodes CALTPGNTEAFF.

The chain carries TRBV18 and TRBJ1-1; tentatively, D is TRBD1 (5 bases). Germline V lookup: CDR1 KGHSH, CDR2 LQKENI. V shed 3 bases and J shed 2 bases, with 13 bases lying between them. This CDR3 has 15 amino acids. The CDR3 spells CASSPQGRLNTEAFF. DNA for the CDR3: TGTGCCAGCTCACCCCAGGGACGCCTTAACACTGAAGCTTTCTTT.